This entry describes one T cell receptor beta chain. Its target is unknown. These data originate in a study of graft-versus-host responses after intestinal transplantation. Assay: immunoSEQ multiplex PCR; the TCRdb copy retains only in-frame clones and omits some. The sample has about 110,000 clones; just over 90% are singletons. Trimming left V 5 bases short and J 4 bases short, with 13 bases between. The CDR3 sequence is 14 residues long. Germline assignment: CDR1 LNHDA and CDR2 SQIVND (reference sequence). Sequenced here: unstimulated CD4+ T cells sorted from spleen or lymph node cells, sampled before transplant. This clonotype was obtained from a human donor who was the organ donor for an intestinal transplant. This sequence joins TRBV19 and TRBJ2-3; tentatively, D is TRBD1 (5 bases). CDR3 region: CASSPWQGSDTQYF. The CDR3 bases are TGTGCCAGTAGTCCGTGGCAGGGTTCAGATACGCAGTATTTT.